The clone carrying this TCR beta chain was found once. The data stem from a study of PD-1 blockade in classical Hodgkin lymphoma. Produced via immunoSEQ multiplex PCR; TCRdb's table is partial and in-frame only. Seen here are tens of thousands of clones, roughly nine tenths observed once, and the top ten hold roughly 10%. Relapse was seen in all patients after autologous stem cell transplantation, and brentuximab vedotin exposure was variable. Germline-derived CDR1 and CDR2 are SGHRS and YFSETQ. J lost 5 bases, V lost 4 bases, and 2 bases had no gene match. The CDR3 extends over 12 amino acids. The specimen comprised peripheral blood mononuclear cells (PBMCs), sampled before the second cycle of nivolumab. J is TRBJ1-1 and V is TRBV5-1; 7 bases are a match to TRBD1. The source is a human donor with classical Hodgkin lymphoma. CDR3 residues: CASSQTGTEAFF. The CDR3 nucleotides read TGCGCCAGCAGCCAGACAGGGACTGAAGCTTTCTTT.